This T cell receptor beta chain was documented in a study of T cells in Graves' hyperthyroidism and ophthalmopathy. Germline CDR1 KGHDR, CDR2 SFDVKD. The junction had 6 bases not matched to a gene; V was cut back by 4 bases and J by 2 bases. The CDR3 totals 15 residues. The CDR3 regions of TCR beta were amplified from RNA transcripts. Using the HTBI primer set, a first-round RT-PCR was run on the TCR CDR3. Each CDR3 protein gets one entry after TCRdb re-called the multiplex PCR reads with MiXCR. Of around 250,000 distinct CDR3 sequences in the sample, almost 25% were seen once. Sequencing used blood. The receptor was derived from a middle-aged woman with Graves' ophthalmopathy. The chain is built from TRBV24-1 and TRBJ2-5; 7 nucleotides line up with TRBD1. CDR3 region: CATSDQDRQQETQYF. CDR3 nucleotides: TGTGCCACCAGTGACCAGGACAGGCAACAAGAGACCCAGTACTTC.